This note documents a single TCR beta chain sequence. The antigen is undetermined. The data were taken from a study of post-analysis software for immune sequencing data. Study-level information: Relapsing-remitting, secondary progressive and progressive-relapsing courses of multiple sclerosis were included.

Study-wide results and limits: Controls showed significantly higher normalized Chao1 diversity than did multiple sclerosis patients. Samples made in the same batch grouped tightly together by F measure.

Unique molecular identifiers had been added to the TCR beta cDNA libraries. TCRdb reprocessed the PCR reads with MiXCR, giving one entry per CDR3 protein. The table includes 600,000 to 700,000 distinct CDR3 sequences, approximately 60% detected once. This clonotype originated in a girl aged 2 to 10 with multiple sclerosis. Material: blood.

The DNA for the CDR3 is TGCAGTGCTATGGACACTGACAATGAGCAGTTCTTC. Translation gives CSAMDTDNEQFF. V is TRBV20-1 and J is TRBJ2-1, with D perhaps matching TRBD1 (5 bases). V lost 4 bases and J 5 bases, leaving 9 bases between the germline ends. Germline CDR1 is DFQATT and CDR2 is SNEGSKA (reference sequence). The length of the CDR3 is 12 residues.